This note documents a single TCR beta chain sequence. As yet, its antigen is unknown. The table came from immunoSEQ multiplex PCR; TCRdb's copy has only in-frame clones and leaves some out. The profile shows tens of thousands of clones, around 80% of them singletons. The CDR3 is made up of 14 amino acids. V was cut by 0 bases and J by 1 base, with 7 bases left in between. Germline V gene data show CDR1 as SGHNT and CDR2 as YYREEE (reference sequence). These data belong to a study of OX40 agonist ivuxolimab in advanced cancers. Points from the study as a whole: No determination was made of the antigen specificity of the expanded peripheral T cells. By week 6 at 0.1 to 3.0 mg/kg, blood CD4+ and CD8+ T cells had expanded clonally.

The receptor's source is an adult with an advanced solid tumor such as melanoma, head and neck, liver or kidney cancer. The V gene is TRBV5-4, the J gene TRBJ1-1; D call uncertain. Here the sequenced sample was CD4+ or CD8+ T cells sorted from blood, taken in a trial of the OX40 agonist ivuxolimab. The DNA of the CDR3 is TGTGCCAGCAGCTTGGGGACGGGGAACACTGAAGCTTTCTTT. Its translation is CASSLGTGNTEAFF.